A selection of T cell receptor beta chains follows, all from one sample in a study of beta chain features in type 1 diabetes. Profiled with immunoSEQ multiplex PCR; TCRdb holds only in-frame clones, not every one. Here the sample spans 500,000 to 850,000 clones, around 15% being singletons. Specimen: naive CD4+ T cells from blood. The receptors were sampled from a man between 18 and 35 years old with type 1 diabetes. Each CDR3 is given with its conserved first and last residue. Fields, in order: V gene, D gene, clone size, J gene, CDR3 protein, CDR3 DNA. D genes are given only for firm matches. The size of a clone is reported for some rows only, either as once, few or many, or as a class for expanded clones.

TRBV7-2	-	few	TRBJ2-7	CASSPTAYEQYF	TGTGCCAGCAGCCCAACGGCTTACGAGCAGTACTTC
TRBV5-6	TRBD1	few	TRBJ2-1	CASSFPGTVTYNEQFF	TGTGCCAGCAGCTTCCCCGGGACAGTTACCTACAATGAGCAGTTCTTC
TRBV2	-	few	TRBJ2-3	CASSELTPQDTQYF	TGTGCCAGCAGTGAACTAACGCCTCAAGATACGCAGTATTTT
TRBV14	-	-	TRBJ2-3	CASSLRTHTDTQYF	TGTGCCAGCAGCCTCCGGACTCACACAGATACGCAGTATTTT
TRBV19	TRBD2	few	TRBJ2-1	CASSIWMASGRDEQFF	TGTGCCAGTAGTATATGGATGGCTAGCGGGAGGGATGAGCAGTTCTTC
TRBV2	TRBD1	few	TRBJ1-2	CASSGQGTGYTF	TGTGCCAGCAGTGGACAGGGGACGGGCTACACCTTC
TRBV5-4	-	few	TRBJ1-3	CASSLAGGLRSGNTIYF	TGTGCCAGCAGCTTGGCCGGGGGACTGCGCTCTGGAAACACCATATATTTT
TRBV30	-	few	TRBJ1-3	CAWSVFSGNTIYF	TGTGCCTGGAGTGTATTCTCTGGAAACACCATATATTTT
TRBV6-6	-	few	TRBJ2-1	CASSYGQGYNEQFF	TGTGCCAGCAGTTACGGGCAGGGATACAATGAGCAGTTCTTC
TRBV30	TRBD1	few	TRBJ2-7	CAWTRTGGSTAQYF	TGTGCCTGGACCCGGACAGGGGGCTCCACGGCGCAGTACTTC
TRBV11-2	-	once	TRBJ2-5	CASSSGLRAETQYF	TGTGCCAGCAGCTCAGGTTTGCGGGCAGAGACCCAGTACTTC
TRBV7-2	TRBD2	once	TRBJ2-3	CASSSMGLAGGTDTQYF	TGTGCCAGCAGCTCCATGGGACTAGCGGGGGGCACAGATACGCAGTATTTT
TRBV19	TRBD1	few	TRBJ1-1	CASSQTGGDTEAFF	TGTGCCAGTAGTCAGACAGGGGGCGACACTGAAGCTTTCTTT
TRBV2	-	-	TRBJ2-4	CASSELGFSSVAKNIQYF	TGTGCCAGCAGTGAATTGGGGTTCAGTAGTGTGGCCAAAAACATTCAGTACTTC
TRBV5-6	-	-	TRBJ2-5	CASSPTGGAWETQYF	TGTGCCAGCAGCCCAACCGGAGGGGCGTGGGAGACCCAGTACTTC
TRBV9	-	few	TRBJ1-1	CASSSGTRNTEAFF	TGTGCCAGCAGCTCCGGGACACGGAACACTGAAGCTTTCTTT